The 28 T cell receptor beta chains below come from one sample, sequenced in a study of T-cell reconstitution after alpha-beta-depleted transplantation in children. Using unique molecular identifiers, the investigators prepared the TCRbeta library. TCRdb called the PCR reads again in MiXCR, with one record for every CDR3 protein. The table includes some 240,000 distinct CDR3 sequences, around 12% detected once. Source: PBMCs from the stem cell graft donor, taken from the stem cell graft. These receptors originate from a human donor who donated a stem cell graft to a child with acute lymphoblastic leukemia.

This clonotype occurred many times. CDR3 in amino acids: CASSPKHGWTDTQYF. DNA for the CDR3: TGTGCCAGCAGCCCCAAACACGGGTGGACAGATACGCAGTATTTT. The rearrangement uses TRBV7-2 and TRBJ2-3; no reliable D call. Trimming took 5 bases from V and 3 from J, leaving 15 bases between them. This CDR3 region has 15 residues. Germline CDR1 SGHTA, CDR2 FQGNSA.

The sample holds many counts of this clonotype. The chain joins TRBV20-1 to TRBJ1-2; tentative D call: TRBD1 (6 bases). CDR3 length: 13 amino acids. The V and J ends lost 1 base and 5 bases respectively, with 11 bases between them. Germline V gives CDR1 DFQATT, CDR2 SNEGSKA (reference sequence). CDR3 sequence (DNA): TGCAGTGCTAGAGCAGGGGCCGCGTATGGCTACACCTTC. Translating gives CSARAGAAYGYTF.

This clonotype was recorded many times. V usage is TRBV10-3 and J usage is TRBJ1-2; no definite D call. Trimming took 0 bases from V and 4 from J, leaving 9 bases between them. Germline assignment: CDR1 ENHRY and CDR2 SYGVKD. The CDR3 is 14 amino acids. The DNA for the CDR3 is TGTGCCATCAGTGAGTCGCCGGCCGGCTATGGCTACACCTTC. It specifies CAISESPAGYGYTF.

As to this clonotype: One junction end does not reproduce the germline sequence, and a read error may be involved. The rearrangement links TRBV6-2 or TRBV6-3 to TRBJ2-1; 11 bases fit TRBD2. Germline V gene sequence: CDR1 MNHEY, CDR2 SVGEGT. The length of the CDR3 is 15 residues. CDR3 protein: CASDRASGRLNGQFF. As DNA, the CDR3 is TGTGCCAGCGACCGCGCTAGCGGGAGGCTCAATGGGCAGTTCTTC.

The table lists this clonotype with many counts. The V gene is TRBV29-1, the J gene TRBJ2-2; D not certain. Germline-derived CDR1 and CDR2 are SQVTM and ANQGSEA. The V end was cut by 3 bases, the J end by 6 bases, with 11 bases between. This CDR3 is built from 13 residues. The CDR3 nucleotides are TGCAGCGTTGACATACCCCAGTCCGGGGAGCTGTTTTTT. Translated, it gives CSVDIPQSGELFF.

This clonotype was detected ten times or more. This chain uses TRBV29-1 with TRBJ1-1; the D is unclear. The CDR3 covers 10 residues. The germline V gene has CDR1 SQVTM and CDR2 ANQGSEA. Deletions cut 7 bases from V and 10 bases from J, with 13 bases between. The chain's CDR3 is CSASTVGAFF. The CDR3 DNA sequence: TGCAGCGCCTCTACTGTAGGAGCTTTCTTT.

This clonotype was observed at least ten times. The rearrangement links TRBV12-3 or TRBV12-4 to TRBJ2-7; D not certain. Trimming cost V 6 bases and J 2 bases, with 14 bases left between them. The CDR3 covers 14 residues. This CDR3 reads CASRTQERPYEQYF. CDR3 bases: TGTGCCAGCAGAACCCAGGAAAGGCCCTACGAGCAGTACTTC.

This clonotype occurred many times. The chain recombines TRBV27 with TRBJ2-1, with TRBD1 matching over 8 bases. Germline assignment: CDR1 MNHEY and CDR2 SMNVEV (reference sequence). The CDR3 has 13 residues. V gave up 7 bases and J gave up 6 bases; unmatched junction bases: 5. CDR3 region: CASKDRDRNEQFF. CDR3 nucleotide sequence: TGTGCCAGCAAGGACAGGGACCGCAATGAGCAGTTCTTC.

This clonotype was observed at least ten times. The chain recombines TRBV14 with TRBJ2-1; 11 bases are shared with TRBD2. The CDR3 runs to 18 residues. V shed 5 bases and J 3 bases; nucleotides not matched to a gene: 12. Per germline, CDR1 SGHDN and CDR2 FVKESK. Here the CDR3 reads CASSGRPGLAESYNEQFF. DNA of the CDR3: TGTGCCAGCAGCGGTCGACCGGGACTAGCGGAGAGCTACAATGAGCAGTTCTTC.

This clonotype was picked up many times. V and J are TRBV3-1 and TRBJ2-1; no firm D call. Germline loops: CDR1 LGHDT, CDR2 YNNKEL (reference sequence). The CDR3 has 18 residues. Trimming cost V 0 bases and J 8 bases, with 23 bases left between them. The CDR3 DNA follows: TGTGCCAGCAGCCAAGACTCCATCCTGGGCTCGATACGCGATGAGCAGTTCTTC. Residues: CASSQDSILGSIRDEQFF.

Ten or more counts support this clonotype. The genes are TRBV6-5 and TRBJ2-2; 9 nucleotides agree with TRBD2. The V segment lost 2 bases and the J segment 4 bases; nucleotides outside the gene matches: 2. Germline V gene lookup returns CDR1 MNHEY and CDR2 SVGAGI. The CDR3 totals 15 residues. CDR3 nucleotides: TGTGCCAGCAGTTACGGTAGCGGGAGCACCGGGGAGCTGTTTTTT. It yields the protein CASSYGSGSTGELFF.

In its sample, this clonotype was seen many times. V is TRBV7-9 and J is TRBJ1-4; D not resolved. The V end lost 5 bases, the J end lost 10 bases, and 14 bases lay between the germline ends. In germline, CDR1 is SEHNR, CDR2 FQNEAQ (reference sequence). The CDR3 sequence is 13 residues long. DNA of the CDR3: TGTGCCAGCAGCCCCGCGGCTATAGGAAAACTGTTTTTT. Its protein product is CASSPAAIGKLFF.

This clonotype showed up many times. The chain employs TRBV20-1 and TRBJ1-2, with D perhaps TRBD1 (5 bases). Germline V CDR1 and CDR2: DFQATT, SNEGSKA (reference sequence). This CDR3 has 14 residues. The V gene lost 3 bases and the J gene lost 4 bases, with 15 bases spanning the gap. The CDR3 here is CSARGEGMGYGYTF. The CDR3 nucleotides are TGCAGTGCTAGGGGGGAGGGCATGGGCTATGGCTACACCTTC.

The chain employs TRBV20-1 and TRBJ2-3; 8 nucleotides line up with TRBD2. Germline V gene sequence: CDR1 DFQATT, CDR2 SNEGSKA (reference sequence). CDR3 length: 12 residues. The trim removed 7 bases at V and 4 bases at J, leaving 4 bases unmatched. The CDR3 DNA follows: TGCAGTGTCCAGCGGGAGTCAGATACGCAGTATTTT. Protein product: CSVQRESDTQYF.

Many counts were recorded for this clonotype. The chain couples TRBV12-3 or TRBV12-4 to TRBJ1-5; D ambiguous. This CDR3 region has 13 residues. V lost 8 bases and J lost 6, with 14 bases in between. The CDR3 loop is CASENSPSQPQHF. CDR3 bases: TGTGCCAGCGAGAACTCCCCCTCTCAGCCCCAGCATTTT.

This chain links TRBV20-1 with TRBJ2-7, with a tentative D call TRBD2 (5 bases). Between the trimmed V and J ends, which lost 3 bases and 1 base, there was a span of 10 bases. The CDR3 length is 13 residues. The germline V gene encodes CDR1 DFQATT and CDR2 SNEGSKA (reference sequence). The CDR3 reads CSAREVGSYEQYF. In DNA, the CDR3 is TGCAGTGCTAGGGAGGTGGGATCCTACGAGCAGTACTTC.

This clonotype appeared many times. The genes are TRBV27 and TRBJ1-6; 10 nucleotides line up with TRBD1. Germline CDR1 is MNHEY and CDR2 is SMNVEV (reference sequence). J was trimmed by 7 bases and V by 6 bases; bases with no gene match: 3. CDR3 length equals 14 residues. This chain's CDR3 is CASRGTGVNSPLHF. In DNA, the CDR3 is TGTGCCAGCAGGGGGACAGGGGTGAATTCACCCCTCCACTTT.

Ten or more counts support this clonotype. The gene calls are TRBV6-5 and TRBJ2-4; D not certain. The germline V gene has CDR1 MNHEY and CDR2 SVGAGI. This CDR3 comprises 15 residues. Trimming cost V 8 bases and J 0 bases, with 14 bases left between them. CDR3 sequence (DNA): TGTGCCAGCCGTTCTCAGCCTCTAGCCAAAAACATTCAGTACTTC. Translated: CASRSQPLAKNIQYF.

This clonotype was observed at least ten times. This chain joins TRBV7-2 and TRBJ2-3; the D gene is possibly TRBD2 (5 bases). V lost 5 bases and J lost 5, with 14 bases in between. The germline CDR1 and CDR2 sequences are SGHTA and FQGNSA. CDR3 length: 14 amino acids. CDR3 amino acids: CASSPDYSEDTQYF. CDR3 bases: TGTGCCAGCAGCCCTGACTATTCCGAAGATACGCAGTATTTT.

There are many counts of this clonotype. This chain joins TRBV29-1 and TRBJ1-4; TRBD1 matches at 10 bases. Unmatched junction bases numbered 4, after V lost 6 bases and J lost 3 bases. This CDR3 spans 14 amino acids. Germline V gene sequence: CDR1 SQVTM, CDR2 ANQGSEA. The CDR3 coding sequence is TGCAGCGTCGCGACAGGGGGCCCTAATGAAAAACTGTTTTTT. It translates to CSVATGGPNEKLFF.

This clonotype was picked up many times. The chain uses TRBV12-3 or TRBV12-4 and TRBJ2-5; D remains ambiguous. The CDR3 runs 14 residues. The V end was cut by 5 bases, the J end by 0 bases, with 10 bases between. The CDR3 loop is CASSPWSHQETQYF. CDR3 nucleotides: TGTGCCAGCAGTCCCTGGTCCCACCAAGAGACCCAGTACTTC.

This clonotype was counted only a few times. J is TRBJ2-2 and V is TRBV18; TRBD2 aligns across 12 bases. The CDR3 loop spans 18 amino acids. Trimming removed 3 bases from V and 1 base from J; junction bases left unmatched: 6. CDR1 KGHSH and CDR2 LQKENI come from the germline V gene. The CDR3 protein is CASSPLPGLAGNTGELFF. As DNA, the CDR3 is TGTGCCAGCTCACCCCTACCGGGACTAGCGGGGAACACCGGGGAGCTGTTTTTT.

V is TRBV18 and J is TRBJ2-1, with D tentatively TRBD1 (6 bases). Germline V gives CDR1 KGHSH, CDR2 LQKENI. The CDR3 is 15 amino acids. Trimming stripped 8 bases from V and 7 bases from J, with 21 bases between. CDR3 protein: CASQTSGTLGNEQFF. The DNA for the CDR3 is TGTGCCAGCCAAACGTCCGGGACATTGGGGAATGAGCAGTTCTTC.

The rearrangement links TRBV23-1 to TRBJ2-3; TRBD1 aligns across 9 bases. TRBV23-1 is recorded as an ORF, its role being uncertain. The CDR3 covers 16 residues. Trimming cost V 2 bases and J 1 base; bases outside gene matches: 4. CDR3 in amino acids: CASSQHRGRCTDTQYF. CDR3 bases: TGCGCCAGCAGTCAACACAGGGGGCGGTGCACAGATACGCAGTATTTT.

This clonotype was seen only a few times. The rearrangement joins TRBV12-3 or TRBV12-4 to TRBJ1-2; unclear D gene. The V gene lost 3 bases and the J gene lost 2 bases, with 16 bases spanning the gap. The CDR3 has 16 residues. CDR3 residues: CASSFGLGSLNYGYTF. The CDR3 nucleotides read TGTGCCAGCAGTTTCGGGTTGGGCAGCTTGAACTATGGCTACACCTTC.

The table lists this clonotype with many counts. The J gene is TRBJ2-6, the V gene TRBV5-1; D not resolved. Germline loops: CDR1 SGHRS, CDR2 YFSETQ. Trimming pared 0 bases from V and 2 bases from J, leaving 15 bases between. CDR3 length: 18 amino acids. The CDR3 bases are TGCGCCAGCAGCTTGGGAGCTCTGGGAACAGCTGGGGCCAACGTCCTGACTTTC. Its translation: CASSLGALGTAGANVLTF.

This clonotype was counted at least ten times. The CDR3: CASSSGGTSRGADTQYF. The CDR3 region has the DNA TGTGCCAGCAGCAGCGGCGGGACTAGTAGGGGGGCAGATACGCAGTATTTT. The chain uses TRBV12-3 or TRBV12-4 and TRBJ2-3; TRBD2 agrees at 8 bases. J gave up 4 bases and V 6 bases, and 15 bases lay outside the gene matches. CDR3 size: 17 residues.

This clonotype showed up many times. This chain links TRBV20-1 with TRBJ2-2; 9 positions match TRBD1. This CDR3 is built from 14 residues. Germline trimming cut 4 bases from V and 1 base from J; bases unmatched to any gene: 1. Germline V gives CDR1 DFQATT, CDR2 SNEGSKA (reference sequence). In DNA, the CDR3 is TGCAGTGCTAAGGGACAGGGGAACACCGGGGAGCTGTTTTTT. Translation gives CSAKGQGNTGELFF.